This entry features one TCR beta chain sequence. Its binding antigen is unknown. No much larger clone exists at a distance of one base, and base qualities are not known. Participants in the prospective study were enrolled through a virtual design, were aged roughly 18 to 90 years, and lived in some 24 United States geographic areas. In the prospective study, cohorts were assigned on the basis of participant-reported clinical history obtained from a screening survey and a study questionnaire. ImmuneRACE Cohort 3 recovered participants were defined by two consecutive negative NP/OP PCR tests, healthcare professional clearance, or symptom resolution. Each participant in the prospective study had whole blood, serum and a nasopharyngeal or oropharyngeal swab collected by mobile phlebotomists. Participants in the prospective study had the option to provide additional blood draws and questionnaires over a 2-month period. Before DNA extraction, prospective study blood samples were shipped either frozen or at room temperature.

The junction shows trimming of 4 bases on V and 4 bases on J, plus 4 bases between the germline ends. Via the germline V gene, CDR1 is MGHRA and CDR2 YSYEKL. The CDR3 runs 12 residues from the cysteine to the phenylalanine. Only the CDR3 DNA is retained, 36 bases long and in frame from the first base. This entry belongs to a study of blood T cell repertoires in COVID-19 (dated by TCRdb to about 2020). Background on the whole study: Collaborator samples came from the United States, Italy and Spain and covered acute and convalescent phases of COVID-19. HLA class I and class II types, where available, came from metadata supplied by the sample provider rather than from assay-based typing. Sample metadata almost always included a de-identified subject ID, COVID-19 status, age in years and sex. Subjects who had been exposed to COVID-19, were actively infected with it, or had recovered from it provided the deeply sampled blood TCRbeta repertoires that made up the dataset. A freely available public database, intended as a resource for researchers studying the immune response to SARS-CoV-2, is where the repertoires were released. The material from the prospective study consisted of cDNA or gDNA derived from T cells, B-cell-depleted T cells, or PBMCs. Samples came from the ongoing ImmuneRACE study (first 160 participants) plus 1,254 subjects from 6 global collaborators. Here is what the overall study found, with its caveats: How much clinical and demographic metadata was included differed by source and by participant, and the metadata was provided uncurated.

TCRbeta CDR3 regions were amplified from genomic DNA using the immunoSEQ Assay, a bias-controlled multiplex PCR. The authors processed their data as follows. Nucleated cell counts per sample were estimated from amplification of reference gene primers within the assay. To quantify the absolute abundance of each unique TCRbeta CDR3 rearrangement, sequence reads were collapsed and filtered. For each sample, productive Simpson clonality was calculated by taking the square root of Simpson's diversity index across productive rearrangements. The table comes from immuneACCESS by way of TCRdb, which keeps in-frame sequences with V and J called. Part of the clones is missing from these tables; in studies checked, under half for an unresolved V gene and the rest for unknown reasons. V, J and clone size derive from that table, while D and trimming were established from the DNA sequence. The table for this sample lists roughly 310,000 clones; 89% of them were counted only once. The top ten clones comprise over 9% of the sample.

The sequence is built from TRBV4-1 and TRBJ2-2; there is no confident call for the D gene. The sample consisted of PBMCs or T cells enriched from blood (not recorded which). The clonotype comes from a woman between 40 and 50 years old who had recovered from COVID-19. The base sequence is TGCGCCAGCAGCCCGTTCACCGGGGAGCTGTTTTTT. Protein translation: CASSPFTGELFF.